These T cell receptor beta chains were read from a single sample in a study of circulating CD8 cells and anti-PD-1 response in melanoma. TCRdb re-analysed the reads in MiXCR, keeping a single row per CDR3 protein. Of roughly 990 distinct CDR3 sequences listed, approximately 9.9% were seen once; the top ten hold approximately 15%. Specimen: CD8+ T cells from PBMCs, collected at baseline or after one month of anti-PD-1 therapy (not recorded which). These receptors were collected from a human donor with melanoma. CDR3s include the opening cysteine and the closing phenylalanine or tryptophan. The order of the fields is clone size, D gene, V gene, J gene, CDR3 protein, CDR3 DNA. The D gene is left open where the match is weak. A clone size is listed for some rows: how often the clone was seen (once, few, many), or a class if it is expanded.

clone_size: large; d_call: -; v_call: TRBV2; j_call: TRBJ2-5; cdr3_aa: CASSSRVPMETQYF; cdr3_nt: TGTGCCAGCAGTTCCCGTGTGCCAATGGAGACCCAGTACTTC
clone_size: -; d_call: TRBD2; v_call: TRBV19; j_call: TRBJ2-3; cdr3_aa: CASGIELAGPTDTQYF; cdr3_nt: TGTGCCAGTGGTATTGAGCTAGCGGGGCCCACAGATACGCAGTATTTT
clone_size: medium-sized; d_call: -; v_call: TRBV19; j_call: TRBJ1-1; cdr3_aa: CASIGERMVDTEAFF; cdr3_nt: TGTGCCAGTATCGGGGAGAGGATGGTCGACACTGAAGCTTTCTTT
clone_size: medium-sized; d_call: TRBD1; v_call: TRBV11-2; j_call: TRBJ2-7; cdr3_aa: CASSYGQGLEQYF; cdr3_nt: TGTGCCAGCAGCTACGGACAGGGGCTCGAGCAGTACTTC
clone_size: medium-sized; d_call: -; v_call: TRBV27; j_call: TRBJ2-3; cdr3_aa: CASSLSGSTDTQYF; cdr3_nt: TGTGCCAGCAGTTTATCGGGCAGCACAGATACGCAGTATTTT
clone_size: medium-sized; d_call: -; v_call: TRBV25-1; j_call: TRBJ1-3; cdr3_aa: CASSESYTIYF; cdr3_nt: TGTGCCAGCAGTGAATCATACACCATATATTTT
clone_size: large; d_call: TRBD1; v_call: TRBV2; j_call: TRBJ2-7; cdr3_aa: CASNIMTGKNEQYF; cdr3_nt: TGTGCCAGCAATATAATGACAGGGAAGAACGAGCAGTACTTC
clone_size: medium-sized; d_call: TRBD1; v_call: TRBV2; j_call: TRBJ2-1; cdr3_aa: CASRATGASSYNEQFF; cdr3_nt: TGTGCCAGCAGGGCGACAGGGGCGAGCTCCTACAATGAGCAGTTCTTC
clone_size: medium-sized; d_call: TRBD2; v_call: TRBV19; j_call: TRBJ2-3; cdr3_aa: CASSIVLAGVSTDTQYF; cdr3_nt: TGTGCCAGTAGTATAGTCCTAGCGGGGGTTAGCACAGATACGCAGTATTTT
clone_size: medium-sized; d_call: TRBD1; v_call: TRBV4-2; j_call: TRBJ1-1; cdr3_aa: CASSQVTGEAEAFF; cdr3_nt: TGTGCCAGCAGCCAAGTAACAGGGGAAGCTGAAGCTTTCTTT
clone_size: medium-sized; d_call: -; v_call: TRBV19; j_call: TRBJ1-1; cdr3_aa: CASSVGNTEAFF; cdr3_nt: TGTGCCAGTAGTGTCGGGAACACTGAAGCTTTCTTT
clone_size: few; d_call: TRBD2; v_call: TRBV27; j_call: TRBJ2-7; cdr3_aa: CASRGESYEQYF; cdr3_nt: TGTGCCAGCCGGGGGGAATCCTACGAGCAGTACTTC
clone_size: medium-sized; d_call: -; v_call: TRBV27; j_call: TRBJ2-1; cdr3_aa: CASSLNPGWVNNEQFF; cdr3_nt: TGTGCCAGCAGTTTAAACCCAGGGTGGGTTAACAATGAGCAGTTCTTC
clone_size: -; d_call: -; v_call: TRBV19; j_call: TRBJ2-7; cdr3_aa: CASSMGGHSYEQYF; cdr3_nt: TGTGCCAGTAGTATGGGTGGGCACTCCTACGAGCAGTACTTC